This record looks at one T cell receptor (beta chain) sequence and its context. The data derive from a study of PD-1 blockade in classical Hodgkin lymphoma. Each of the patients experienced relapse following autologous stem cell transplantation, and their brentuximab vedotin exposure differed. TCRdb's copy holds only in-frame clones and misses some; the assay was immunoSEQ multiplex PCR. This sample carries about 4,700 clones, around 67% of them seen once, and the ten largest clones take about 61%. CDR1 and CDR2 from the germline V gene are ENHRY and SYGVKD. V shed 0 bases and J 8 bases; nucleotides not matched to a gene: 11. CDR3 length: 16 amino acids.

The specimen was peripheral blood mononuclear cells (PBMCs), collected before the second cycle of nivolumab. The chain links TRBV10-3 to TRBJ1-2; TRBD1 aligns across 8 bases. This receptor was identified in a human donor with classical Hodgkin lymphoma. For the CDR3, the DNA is TGTGCCATCAGTGAGTCCCCCGGCGACAGGGGAGAAGGCTACACCTTC. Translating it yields CAISESPGDRGEGYTF.